This T cell receptor beta chain emerged from a study of blood T cell repertoires in COVID-19. Across the whole study: Donors in the United States, Italy and Spain gave samples during acute or convalescent COVID-19. The cDNA or gDNA used as material had been derived from T cells, B-cell-depleted T cells, or PBMCs.

In the source study's methods: Estimated nucleated cell counts came from reference gene primer amplification. Produced via immunoSEQ multiplex PCR; TCRdb's table is partial and in-frame only. V and J calls and clone size follow that table, whereas D and trimming were derived from the DNA. The sample carries 20,000 to 25,000 clones, 80% to 90% recorded once. V shed 1 base, J shed 6 bases, and the junction held 11 bases outside the gene matches. The CDR3 runs to 18 residues. Germline V gives CDR1 SQVTM, CDR2 ANQGSEA. The receptor was isolated from a woman aged 55-70 years with active COVID-19. The chain employs TRBV29-1 and TRBJ2-3; 15 nucleotides align to TRBD2. Sequences were obtained from peripheral blood. CDR3 sequence reads: CSVEGGTSGGLDLDTQYF. The CDR3 nucleotides are TGCAGCGTTGAAGGAGGGACTAGCGGGGGGTTGGATTTGGATACGCAGTATTTT.